This TCR beta chain was retrieved from a study of identical twins. Germline CDR1 is DFQATT and CDR2 is SNEGSKA (reference sequence). The CDR3 loop spans 13 amino acids. Trimming shortened V by 1 base and J by 4 bases, and 9 bases separated the two germline ends. TCRdb re-analysed the 5' RACE reads in MiXCR, keeping a single row per CDR3 protein. The table shows hundreds of thousands of distinct CDR3 sequences, with about 9.4% occurring only once. Whole-study findings and limits: While abundant cord blood beta clonotypes carried fewer insertions, memory repertoires showed no such pattern.

This clonotype was counted ten times or more. Its matching antigen is unknown. A further study also used this sample, focusing on yellow fever vaccine responses in identical twins.

The sequence came from a young woman in good health. The chain links TRBV20-1 to TRBJ2-3; D uncertain. Input material: PBMCs. In DNA, the CDR3 is TGCAGTGCTAGAGGGGCAGGCCCAGATACGCAGTATTTT. This codes for CSARGAGPDTQYF.